This paragraph covers one TCR beta chain sequence. What it binds is not known. Other DNA sequences in this sample translate to the same CDR3. V gave up 6 bases and J gave up 2 bases, with 4 bases separating them. This CDR3 has 11 residues. Germline V lookup: CDR1 MNHEY, CDR2 SVGAGI. The sample is drawn from a study of shared clonotypes between healthy human individuals. General study points: The study drew on few donors, limiting represented genetic and exposure-history diversity.

On sorted subsets, replicate PCRs used approximately 190 ng DNA, or 25,000 to 35,000 T cell genomes. As originally analysed: Junction-only sequences without quality scores came from ImmunoSEQ, so filtering differed. Repertoires were generated with immunoSEQ multiplex PCR, while TCRdb's copy carries only in-frame clones and drops some. D and trimming come from the DNA, and the V and J calls and clone size come from that table. The sample shows around 2.3 million clones, about 94% of them seen only once. The J gene is TRBJ1-2, the V gene TRBV6-5; D not resolved. Sequencing was performed on naive CD4+ T cells sorted from blood. The subset denotes: CD45RA+ positively selected. This receptor was taken from a man between 18 and 29 years old in good health. The CDR3 sequence: CASRANYGYTF. The CDR3 DNA is TGTGCCAGCAGGGCAAACTATGGCTACACCTTC.